The rows below give T cell receptor beta chains drawn from one sample of a study of blood T cell repertoires in COVID-19. The table came from immunoSEQ multiplex PCR; TCRdb's copy has only in-frame clones and leaves some out. The sample contains 250,000 to 300,000 clones, more than 75% of which appear only once. Sequencing used PBMCs or T cells enriched from blood (not recorded which). Receptors were obtained from a woman in her fifties or sixties in a cohort exposed to, infected with or recovered from COVID-19 (not recorded which). Both conserved end residues are part of each CDR3. D genes are given only for firm matches. Clone size is shown for a subset of rows, as once, few, many or a class of expanded clone.

cdr3_length,v_call,clone_size,d_call,j_call,cdr3_nt,cdr3_aa
15,TRBV9,NA,NA,TRBJ2-1,TGTGCCAGCAGCGTCGGGACTCCGCGTAGGGATGAGCAGTTCTTC,CASSVGTPRRDEQFF
19,TRBV4-1,NA,TRBD2,TRBJ2-6,TGCGCCAGCAGCCACGTCGGACTAGCGGACCCCTCTGGGGCCAACGTCCTGACTTTC,CASSHVGLADPSGANVLTF
15,TRBV5-1,once,NA,TRBJ2-6,TGCGCCAGCAGCCCTGAGGGGGCTGGGGCCAACGTCCTGACTTTC,CASSPEGAGANVLTF
16,TRBV9,NA,NA,TRBJ2-1,TGTGCCAGCAGCGCCCGCCCGGGCAGGGCGGGGAATGAGCAGTTCTTC,CASSARPGRAGNEQFF
14,TRBV19,NA,TRBD2,TRBJ2-1,TGTGCCAGTATTGCGGGAGGGCCTTGGAATGAGCAGTTCTTC,CASIAGGPWNEQFF
11,TRBV20-1,NA,NA,TRBJ1-2,TGCAGTGCCAGACTCCTCTATGGCTACACCTTC,CSARLLYGYTF
14,TRBV6-4,few,NA,TRBJ2-3,TGTGCCAGCAGGGAAGCGACTAGCACAGATACGCAGTATTTT,CASREATSTDTQYF
15,TRBV7-6,NA,NA,TRBJ2-2,TGTGCCAGCAGCTTTAGCGGACTGAACACCGGGGAGCTGTTTTTT,CASSFSGLNTGELFF
13,TRBV7-2,NA,NA,TRBJ2-7,TGTGCCAGCAGCTTAGAACTCCCTTACGAGCAGTACTTC,CASSLELPYEQYF
13,TRBV9,NA,TRBD2,TRBJ2-2,TGTGCTGCGGGAGACCCTAACACCGGGGAGCTGTTTTTT,CAAGDPNTGELFF
15,TRBV7-3,NA,TRBD2,TRBJ2-7,TGTGCCAGCAGCTTCGGACTAGCGCCTACCTACGAGCAGTACTTC,CASSFGLAPTYEQYF
13,TRBV18,once,NA,TRBJ2-3,TGTGCCAGCTCACTCCTGGCCGCAGATACGCAGTATTTT,CASSLLAADTQYF
14,TRBV28,few,TRBD1,TRBJ1-5,TGTGCCACAGTAACAGGGGGCTCAGGGCAGCCCCAGCATTTT,CATVTGGSGQPQHF
15,TRBV7-9,NA,TRBD1,TRBJ2-7,TGTGCCAGCAGCCTGACAGGGGGAGTTGGTGAAGAGCAGTACTTC,CASSLTGGVGEEQYF
14,TRBV19,NA,TRBD2,TRBJ2-7,TGTGCCAGTAGTTCGGGAGGGCTTGCAAGAGAGCAGTACTTC,CASSSGGLAREQYF
13,TRBV2,NA,NA,TRBJ2-5,TGTGCCAGCAGGAGGACAGAGCAAGAGACCCAGTACTTC,CASRRTEQETQYF
14,TRBV28,NA,TRBD1,TRBJ2-7,TGTGCCAGCACCCGACAGGGTCACTCCTACGAGCAGTACTTC,CASTRQGHSYEQYF
14,TRBV28,NA,NA,TRBJ1-1,TGTGCCAGCAGACTCCCAGGGGAAGCGGCTGAAGCTTTCTTT,CASRLPGEAAEAFF